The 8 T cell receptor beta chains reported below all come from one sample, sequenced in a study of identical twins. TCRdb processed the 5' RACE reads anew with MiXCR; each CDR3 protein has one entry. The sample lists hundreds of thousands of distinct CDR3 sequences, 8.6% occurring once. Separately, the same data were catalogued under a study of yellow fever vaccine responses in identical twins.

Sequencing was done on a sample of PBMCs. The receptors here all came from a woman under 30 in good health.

CDR3 coding DNA: TGTGCCAGCAGCCAAGGTGAAAAAAACACCGGGGAGCTGTTTTTT. This translates into CASSQGEKNTGELFF. V gene TRBV3-1 combines with J gene TRBJ2-2; D call uncertain. CDR1 is LGHDT, CDR2 YNNKEL, per germline (reference sequence). V lost 1 base and J lost 2, with 8 bases in between. The length of the CDR3 is 15 residues. Using reference TRBV3-1 and TRBJ2-2 for the parts outside the CDR3, the full variable domain is DTAVSQTPKYLVTQMGNDKSIKCEQNLGHDTMYWYKQDSKKFLKIMFSYNNKELIINETVPNRFSPKSPDKAHLNLHINSLELGDSAVYFCASSQGEKNTGELFFGEGSRLTVL.

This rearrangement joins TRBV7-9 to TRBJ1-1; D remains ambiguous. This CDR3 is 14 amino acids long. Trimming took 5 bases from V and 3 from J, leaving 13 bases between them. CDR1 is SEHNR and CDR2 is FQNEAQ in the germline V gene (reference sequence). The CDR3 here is CASSGRREYTEAFF. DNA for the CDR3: TGTGCCAGCAGCGGACGGAGAGAATACACTGAAGCTTTCTTT.

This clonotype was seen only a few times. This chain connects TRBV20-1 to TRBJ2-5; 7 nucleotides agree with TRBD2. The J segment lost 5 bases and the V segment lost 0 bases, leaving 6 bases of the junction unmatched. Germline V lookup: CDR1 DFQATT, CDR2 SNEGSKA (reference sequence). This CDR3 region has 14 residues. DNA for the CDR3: TGCAGTGCTAGAGATCCTCCCGGGGGGGAGACCCAGTACTTC. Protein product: CSARDPPGGETQYF.

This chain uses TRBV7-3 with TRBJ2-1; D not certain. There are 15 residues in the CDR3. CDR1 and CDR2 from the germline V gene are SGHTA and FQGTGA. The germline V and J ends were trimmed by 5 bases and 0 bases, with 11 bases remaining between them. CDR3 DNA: TGTGCCAGCAGCCGTCTTCAGAGCTCCTACAATGAGCAGTTCTTC. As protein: CASSRLQSSYNEQFF.

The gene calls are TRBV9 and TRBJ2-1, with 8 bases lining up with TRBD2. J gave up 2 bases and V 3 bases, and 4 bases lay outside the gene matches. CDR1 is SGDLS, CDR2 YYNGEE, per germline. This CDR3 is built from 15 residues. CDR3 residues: CASSAGGATYNEQFF. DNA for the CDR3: TGTGCCAGCAGCGCCGGGGGGGCCACCTACAATGAGCAGTTCTTC.

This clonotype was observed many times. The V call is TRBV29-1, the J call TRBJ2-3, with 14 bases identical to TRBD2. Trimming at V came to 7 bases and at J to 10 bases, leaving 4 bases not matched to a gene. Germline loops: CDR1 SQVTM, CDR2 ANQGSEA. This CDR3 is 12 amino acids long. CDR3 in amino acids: CSAGLAGGAQYF. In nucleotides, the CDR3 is TGCAGCGCTGGACTAGCGGGAGGAGCGCAGTATTTT.

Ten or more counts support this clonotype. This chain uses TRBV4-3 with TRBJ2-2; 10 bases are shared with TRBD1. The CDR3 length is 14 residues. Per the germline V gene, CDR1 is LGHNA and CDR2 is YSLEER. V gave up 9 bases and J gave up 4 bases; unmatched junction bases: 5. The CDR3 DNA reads TGCGCCAGGCGACAGGGGGCCGGCACCGGGGAGCTGTTTTTT. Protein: CARRQGAGTGELFF.

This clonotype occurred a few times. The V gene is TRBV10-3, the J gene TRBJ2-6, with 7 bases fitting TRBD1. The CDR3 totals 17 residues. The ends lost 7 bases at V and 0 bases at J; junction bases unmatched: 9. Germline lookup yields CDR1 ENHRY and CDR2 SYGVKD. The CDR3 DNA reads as TGTGCCATCAAAGACAGGGAATCTACCTCTGGGGCCAACGTCCTGACTTTC. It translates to CAIKDRESTSGANVLTF.